This T cell receptor beta chain was retrieved from a study of blood T cell repertoires in COVID-19. Study-wide context: Sites in the United States, Italy and Spain provided acute and convalescent COVID-19 samples. PBMCs, B-cell-depleted T cells, or T cells were the source of the cDNA or gDNA that made up the material.

The CDR3 extends over 14 amino acids. Per the germline V gene, CDR1 is LGHNA and CDR2 is YSLEER. A remark on this clone: One junction end does not reproduce the germline sequence, and a read error may be involved.

In the source study's methods: Counts of nucleated cells, estimated from reference gene primer amplification, were obtained. Clones were sequenced by immunoSEQ multiplex PCR, and TCRdb holds only the in-frame ones, with some missing. The D gene and trimming were derived from the DNA, and the V and J assignments and clone size from that table. The sample yields over 250,000 clones, approximately 89% seen once. This receptor was obtained from a woman aged 55 to 70 with acute or convalescent COVID-19. This sequence joins TRBV4-3 and TRBJ2-1; possibly TRBD1 for D (5 bases). The material sequenced was peripheral blood. The CDR3 bases are TGCGCCAGCAGCCAAGGGTCAGGGCTTTCGCCGAAGGTCTTC. Translation gives CASSQGSGLSPKVF.